The 26 T cell receptor beta chains given below trace back to one sample, sequenced in a study of T cell clonality in common variable immunodeficiency. This table comes from immunoSEQ multiplex PCR, and its TCRdb copy is limited to in-frame clones, with some not included. The sample was found to contain roughly 70,000 clones, and every one recurs. Specimen: peripheral blood mononuclear cells. The receptors originated from a person aged 18 to 75 in good health.

This clone was found many times. The read ends 3 residues before the CDR3 terminus; that terminus is restored from the germline J gene. This sequence joins TRBV5-1 and TRBJ2-3; 9 bases match TRBD2. Germline-derived CDR1 and CDR2 are SGHRS and YFSETQ. The junction had 11 bases not matched to a gene; V was cut back by 1 base and J by 8 bases. The CDR3 covers 16 residues. The CDR3 sequence is CASSLLASGDIVTQYF. CDR3 DNA (partial): TGCGCCAGCAGCTTGTTGGCTAGCGGGGACATTGTTACG.

As to this clone: The observed sequence ends 3 residues before the CDR3 terminus, with the missing tail filled in from the germline J gene. The V gene is TRBV7-8, the J gene TRBJ2-7, with 8 bases aligning to TRBD2. J was trimmed by 5 bases and V by 7 bases; bases with no gene match: 10. The CDR3 consists of 14 residues. CDR1 SGHVS and CDR2 FQNEAQ come from the germline V gene. CDR3 DNA, as far as it was read: TGTGCCAGCAACAGCGGGGGAACACTCCACGAG. This translates into CASNSGGTLHE. The complete CDR3 reads CASNSGGTLHEQYF.

This clone was seen repeatedly, ten times or more. A junction end diverges from the germline sequence, so it may reflect a read error. The read comes to an end 3 residues before the CDR3 does, leaving the germline J gene to fill in the end. The V and J genes are TRBV4-2 and TRBJ2-5; 11 nucleotides match TRBD2. CDR3 size: 17 residues. Looked up from germline, CDR1 is LGHNA and CDR2 is YNFKEQ. CDR3 DNA (partial): TGCGCCAGCAGCTCAAGGAAAGGGGGACTAGCGGAAGAGACC. Protein: CASSSRKGGLAEET. The full-length CDR3 reads as CASSSRKGGLAEETQYF.

This clone was found many times. The sequenced fragment ends 3 residues before the CDR3 boundary, so the rest is inferred from the germline J gene. The chain links TRBV14 to TRBJ1-2; TRBD1 aligns across 8 bases. This CDR3 spans 15 amino acids. Germline V gives CDR1 SGHDN, CDR2 FVKESK. The DNA read from the CDR3 is TGTGCCAGCAGCCGGGACAGGATACTCGGGGTCGGC. Amino acid sequence: CASSRDRILGVG. The CDR3 in its entirety is CASSRDRILGVGYTF.

In its sample, this clone was seen many times. The CDR3 end falls 3 residues outside the read, so it is completed with the germline J gene. The genes are TRBV19 and TRBJ2-3; 9 bases map to TRBD2. CDR3 length equals 14 residues. V shed 7 bases, J shed 2 bases, and the junction held 4 bases outside the gene matches. CDR1 is LNHDA and CDR2 is SQIVND in the germline V gene (reference sequence). This CDR3 is CASNLAGSTDTQYF. Incomplete CDR3 DNA: TGTGCCAGTAACCTAGCGGGATCCACAGATACG.

This clone has at least ten counts. The read finishes 3 residues shy of the CDR3 end, and the germline J gene is used to complete it. This chain connects TRBV5-1 to TRBJ2-5; D is uncertain. Trimming took off 0 bases at V and 4 bases at J, with 10 bases between the two ends. The CDR3 extends over 14 amino acids. In germline, CDR1 is SGHRS, CDR2 YFSETQ. CDR3 sequence reads: CASSLDRALETQYF. Incomplete CDR3 DNA: TGCGCCAGCAGCTTGGACCGCGCTTTAGAGACC. Using reference TRBV5-1 and TRBJ2-5 for the parts outside the CDR3, the full variable domain is KAGVTQTPRYLIKTRGQQVTLSCSPISGHRSVSWYQQTPGQGLQFLFEYFSETQRNKGNFPGRFSGRQFSNSRSEMNVSTLELGDSALYLCASSLDRALETQYFGPGTRLLVL.

This clone has a count of ten or more. The read terminates 3 residues ahead of where the CDR3 ends, so the germline J gene completes it. This rearrangement joins TRBV18 to TRBJ2-3; 7 bases match TRBD1. In germline, CDR1 is KGHSH, CDR2 LQKENI. This CDR3 comprises 17 residues. Trimming at V came to 1 base and at J to 2 bases, leaving 9 bases not matched to a gene. CDR3 sequence: CASSPLTGSGYTDTQYF. The CDR3 DNA, read in part, is TGTGCCAGCTCACCACTGACAGGGTCGGGCTACACAGATACG.

This clone was picked up many times. The DNA read from the CDR3 is TGTGCCAGCAGCGCACAAGCGGACGAG. Residues: CASSAQADE. Given in full, the CDR3 is CASSAQADEQYF. The chain couples TRBV5-5 to TRBJ2-7, with TRBD2 as a possible D gene (5 bases). The read comes to an end 3 residues before the CDR3 does, leaving the germline J gene to fill in the end. V was clipped by 4 bases and J by 5 bases, with 10 bases between them. CDR3 length: 12 amino acids. Germline lookup yields CDR1 SGHKS and CDR2 YYEKEE (reference sequence).

This clone showed up many times. The read stops 3 residues short of the end of the CDR3; the missing end is completed from the germline J gene. J is TRBJ2-5 and V is TRBV28; 7 bases agree with TRBD2. This CDR3 contains 14 residues. CDR1 is MDHEN and CDR2 is SYDVKM in the germline V gene. The ends lost 1 base at V and 5 bases at J; junction bases unmatched: 4. Partial CDR3 DNA: TGTGCCAGCAGTTTATTGGGGGGGGTGGAGACC. Its protein product is CASSLLGGVET. The complete CDR3 protein is CASSLLGGVETQYF.

This clone was counted at least ten times. The CDR3 end falls 3 residues outside the read, so it is completed with the germline J gene. The J gene is TRBJ2-1, the V gene TRBV19; 8 bases are a match to TRBD2. J lost 9 bases, V lost 5 bases, and 6 bases had no gene match. The V gene's germline CDR1 is LNHDA and CDR2 SQIVND (reference sequence). CDR3 length equals 13 residues. The CDR3 sequence is CASSSSGSREQFF. CDR3 DNA, as far as it was read: TGTGCCAGTAGTTCCAGCGGGAGCCGTGAG.

This clone has ten or more counts. Read data end 3 residues before the CDR3 end; the end is taken from the germline J gene. V and J are TRBV30 and TRBJ2-5, with TRBD2 identical over 12 bases. The length of the CDR3 is 16 residues. Germline V lookup: CDR1 GTSNPN, CDR2 SVGIG (reference sequence). V gave up 7 bases and J gave up 7 bases; unmatched junction bases: 16. The CDR3 loop is CASDPVGLAGRSTQYF. The covered CDR3 bases are TGTGCCTCCGACCCGGTAGGACTAGCGGGACGGTCGACC.

At least ten counts were recorded for this clone. The read terminates 3 residues before the CDR3 end, so the remaining end is supplied by the germline J gene. The V and J genes are TRBV15 and TRBJ1-3; TRBD1 is a possible D gene (6 bases). Germline V lookup: CDR1 LNHNV, CDR2 YYDKDF (reference sequence). The CDR3 totals 18 residues. Trimming left V 0 bases short and J 3 bases short, with 18 bases between. CDR3 bases read: TGTGCCACCAGCAGAGATCAGGGACAACGATCGGTTGGAAACACC. Protein sequence: CATSRDQGQRSVGNT. The entire CDR3 is CATSRDQGQRSVGNTIYF.

This clone was counted ten times or more. Incomplete CDR3 DNA: TGTGCCAGCAGTTTAGGGGAGGGGGATGAG. Translated, it gives CASSLGEGDE. The entire CDR3 sequence reads CASSLGEGDEQFF. The genes are TRBV12-3 or TRBV12-4 and TRBJ2-1; possibly TRBD2 for D (7 bases). Read coverage stops 3 residues before the CDR3 terminus; the germline J gene supplies the remainder. The CDR3 covers 13 residues. The V end was cut by 1 base, the J end by 8 bases, with 9 bases between.

The table lists this clone with many counts. The read halts 3 residues ahead of the CDR3 end, with the missing end drawn from the germline J gene. This sequence joins TRBV19 and TRBJ2-7; 10 nucleotides line up with TRBD2. Per germline, CDR1 LNHDA and CDR2 SQIVND (reference sequence). J was trimmed by 6 bases and V by 5 bases; bases with no gene match: 7. The CDR3 is 14 amino acids. CDR3 region: CASSDLAGVGEQYF. CDR3 bases read: TGTGCCAGTAGTGACCTAGCGGGAGTGGGCGAG. Full variable domain (outside the CDR3, taken from reference TRBV19 and TRBJ2-7): DGGITQSPKYLFRKEGQNVTLSCEQNLNHDAMYWYRQDPGQGLRLIYYSQIVNDFQKGDIAEGYSVSREKKESFPLTVTSAQKNPTAFYLCASSDLAGVGEQYFGPGTRLTVT.

This clone was detected many times. The read falls 3 residues short of the CDR3 end, and the missing part is taken from the germline J gene. This chain joins TRBV5-4 and TRBJ2-1, with TRBD2 matching over 7 bases. Germline trimming cut 5 bases from V and 0 bases from J; bases unmatched to any gene: 5. In germline, CDR1 is SGHNT, CDR2 YYREEE (reference sequence). This CDR3 has 15 residues. The CDR3 protein is CASSFGGSSYNEQFF. The CDR3 DNA, read in part, is TGTGCCAGCAGTTTCGGGGGGAGCTCCTACAATGAG.

This clone has a count of ten or more. The read comes to an end 3 residues before the CDR3 does, leaving the germline J gene to fill in the end. The V gene is TRBV7-8, the J gene TRBJ1-1; tentatively, D is TRBD1 (6 bases). CDR3 length: 11 residues. Trimming pared 6 bases from V and 6 bases from J, leaving 8 bases between. The germline V gene has CDR1 SGHVS and CDR2 FQNEAQ. CDR3 residues: CASRQGPEAFF. The sequenced part of the CDR3 DNA is TGTGCCAGCAGGCAGGGGCCTGAA.

The table lists this clone with many counts. The read terminates 3 residues before the CDR3 end, so the remaining end is supplied by the germline J gene. The rearrangement uses TRBV18 and TRBJ2-7; TRBD1 is a possible D gene (6 bases). This CDR3 comprises 13 residues. With 3 bases removed from V and 4 bases from J, the gap between germline ends came to 10 bases. Germline lookup yields CDR1 KGHSH and CDR2 LQKENI. The CDR3 bases that were read are TGTGCCAGCTCACCCAGGGGTAGGTACGAG. Translation: CASSPRGRYE. The CDR3 in its entirety is CASSPRGRYEQYF. Complete variable domain (other parts from reference TRBV18 and TRBJ2-7): NAGVMQNPRHLVRRRGQEARLRCSPMKGHSHVYWYRQLPEEGLKFMVYLQKENIIDESGMPKERFSAEFPKEGPSILRIQQVVRGDSAAYFCASSPRGRYEQYFGPGTRLTVT.

This clone has only a few counts. The identical CDR3 is also encoded by other nucleotide sequences in the sample. The CDR3 reads CASSLRDRAYEQYF. Incomplete CDR3 DNA: TGTGCCAGCAGCCTAAGGGACAGGGCCTACGAG. The V gene is TRBV7-9, the J gene TRBJ2-7; 9 nucleotides match TRBD1. The missing CDR3 end, 3 residues past where the read stops, is filled in from the germline J gene. The trim removed 5 bases at V and 2 bases at J, leaving 4 bases unmatched. The CDR3 is 14 residues long. CDR1 is SEHNR, CDR2 FQNEAQ, per germline (reference sequence). Full variable domain (rest looked up from reference TRBV7-9 and TRBJ2-7): DTGVSQNPRHKITKRGQNVTFRCDPISEHNRLYWYRQTLGQGPEFLTYFQNEAQLEKSRLLSDRFSAERPKGSFSTLEIQRTEQGDSAMYLCASSLRDRAYEQYFGPGTRLTVT.

This clone has a count of ten or more. The read ends 3 residues early relative to the CDR3; the germline J gene fills the gap. The rearrangement uses TRBV29-1 and TRBJ2-7, with TRBD1 matching over 10 bases. CDR3 size: 14 residues. V was pared by 3 bases and J by 3 bases, with 5 bases of the junction left unmatched. Germline CDR1 reads SQVTM; CDR2 reads ANQGSEA. The DNA read from the CDR3 is TGCAGCGTTGACACCGGGACAGGGGACTACGAG. Protein: CSVDTGTGDYE. The CDR3 in full is CSVDTGTGDYEQYF.

In this sample, this clone turned up many times. The read ends 3 residues early relative to the CDR3; the germline J gene fills the gap. The chain employs TRBV2 and TRBJ2-1; D perhaps matches TRBD2 (6 bases). Germline V gene data show CDR1 as SNHLY and CDR2 as FYNNEI. V gave up 4 bases and J gave up 5 bases, with 6 bases separating them. The CDR3 is made up of 12 amino acids. The sequenced CDR3 bases are TGTGCCAGCAGTGGGACTAACAATGAG. Protein product: CASSGTNNE. The entire CDR3 reads CASSGTNNEQFF.

This clone was seen ten or more times. The CDR3 goes on 3 residues after the read ends, and that part is filled in from the germline J gene. V gene TRBV6-1 combines with J gene TRBJ2-7; D might be TRBD1 (6 bases). V was pared by 1 base and J by 4 bases, with 14 bases between. Germline CDR1 is MNHNS and CDR2 is SASEGT. This CDR3 has 15 amino acids. CDR3 DNA, as far as it was read: TGTGCCAGCAGTGAAGTTCGGGACACGACTTACGAG. This sequence encodes CASSEVRDTTYE. The whole CDR3 region reads CASSEVRDTTYEQYF.

This clone was seen many times. The read comes to an end 3 residues before the CDR3 does, leaving the germline J gene to fill in the end. The rearrangement joins TRBV5-1 to TRBJ1-1; 7 bases agree with TRBD1. Germline assignment: CDR1 SGHRS and CDR2 YFSETQ. CDR3 length: 15 residues. The junction had 8 bases not matched to a gene; V was cut back by 5 bases and J by 1 base. CDR3 amino acids: CASSRHTGANTEAFF. The sequenced CDR3 bases are TGCGCCAGCAGTCGTCACACAGGGGCGAACACTGAA.

This clone was seen ten or more times. The read halts 3 residues ahead of the CDR3 end, with the missing end drawn from the germline J gene. The chain joins TRBV12-3 or TRBV12-4 to TRBJ1-1; D not certain. V lost 4 bases to trimming and J lost 0 bases, with 9 bases between them. This CDR3 has 14 amino acids. The CDR3 reads CASSSSSLNTEAFF. CDR3 bases read: TGTGCCAGCAGTTCTAGTTCCCTGAACACTGAA.

This clone was picked up many times. The CDR3 end lies 3 residues beyond the end of the read and is filled in from the germline J gene. This chain joins TRBV19 and TRBJ2-4; TRBD1 agrees at 10 bases. The germline V gene has CDR1 LNHDA and CDR2 SQIVND (reference sequence). The CDR3 covers 18 residues. J gave up 4 bases and V 4 bases, and 13 bases lay outside the gene matches. Incomplete CDR3 DNA: TGTGCCAGTAGTACCACCGATCGGACAGGGGGGATAAAAAACATT. Amino acid sequence: CASSTTDRTGGIKNI. The CDR3 in full is CASSTTDRTGGIKNIQYF.

Ten or more counts support this clone. Read coverage stops 3 residues before the CDR3 terminus; the germline J gene supplies the remainder. The chain joins TRBV19 to TRBJ1-2; 7 nucleotides line up with TRBD1. The ends lost 5 bases at V and 4 bases at J; junction bases unmatched: 4. Germline V gene lookup returns CDR1 LNHDA and CDR2 SQIVND (reference sequence). The CDR3 has 13 residues. The DNA read from the CDR3 is TGTGCCAGTAGTGTCCGGGACAGCTATGGC. It is translated as CASSVRDSYG. The entire CDR3 reads CASSVRDSYGYTF.

Details on this clone: The read terminates 3 residues before the CDR3 end, so the remaining end is supplied by the germline J gene. This rearrangement joins TRBV19 to TRBJ1-5; 7 bases are a match to TRBD1. Germline trimming cut 1 base from V and 7 bases from J; bases unmatched to any gene: 10. The CDR3 is made up of 16 amino acids. CDR1 and CDR2 from the germline V gene are LNHDA and SQIVND (reference sequence). The CDR3 loop is CASSIGPTGSTQPQHF. The covered CDR3 bases are TGTGCCAGTAGTATAGGCCCGACAGGGAGTACGCAGCCC.